A selection of T cell receptor beta chains follows, all from one sample in a study of cytomegalovirus exposure and HLA in healthy donors. Only in-frame clones appear in the TCRdb table, and some are missing; sequencing was by immunoSEQ multiplex PCR. The table lists a few hundred thousand clones, 80% to 90% of them singletons, with around 1% in the top ten. The sequencing input was PBMCs. These receptors were taken from a woman aged 18 to 35 in good health and CMV-seronegative. Each CDR3 is given with its conserved first and last residue. Fields, in order: J gene, D gene, clone size, V gene, CDR3 protein, CDR3 DNA. The D gene is left open where the match is weak. The listing skips clone size in some rows; elsewhere it reads once, few, many or a size class.

>TRBJ2-7|TRBD1|few|TRBV19
CASSSVSGTGRGDEQYF
TGTGCCAGTAGTTCGGTCTCCGGGACAGGGAGGGGAGACGAGCAGTACTTC
>TRBJ2-7|.|.|TRBV5-4
CASKLGGSVSYEQYF
TGTGCCAGCAAATTAGGAGGGAGCGTGTCCTACGAGCAGTACTTC
>TRBJ1-4|TRBD1|few|TRBV28
CASSRQGFLSEKLFF
TGTGCCAGCAGTCGACAGGGGTTTTTGAGTGAAAAACTGTTTTTT
>TRBJ2-7|TRBD2|.|TRBV27
CASSFGTSVYEQYF
TGTGCCAGCAGTTTCGGGACTAGCGTATACGAGCAGTACTTC
>TRBJ2-7|.|.|TRBV25-1
CASINGGNEQYF
TGTGCCAGCATCAATGGGGGGAACGAGCAGTACTTC
>TRBJ2-7|TRBD2|.|TRBV13
CASSFTGLTSYEQYF
TGTGCCAGCAGCTTCACGGGACTAACAAGCTACGAGCAGTACTTC
>TRBJ1-6|.|.|TRBV5-8
CASRPVGVRNSPLHF
TGTGCCAGCAGACCGGTCGGGGTCAGGAATTCACCCCTCCACTTT
>TRBJ1-3|.|.|TRBV27
CASSRTAKNPRDTIYF
TGTGCCAGCAGTCGGACAGCAAAAAACCCGCGGGACACCATATATTTT
>TRBJ2-2|.|.|TRBV29-1
CSPLVAGELFF
TGCAGCCCATTAGTGGCCGGGGAGCTGTTTTTT
>TRBJ2-2|.|.|TRBV27
CASSLKEESLVGNTGELFF
TGTGCCAGCAGTTTAAAGGAGGAGAGTCTGGTGGGAAACACCGGGGAGCTGTTTTTT
>TRBJ1-3|.|.|TRBV5-1
CASSLKGSHSGNTIYF
TGCGCCAGCAGCTTGAAGGGGTCTCACTCTGGAAACACCATATATTTT
>TRBJ1-1|TRBD1|.|TRBV7-9
CASSPPPRLGQDEAFF
TGTGCCAGCAGCCCACCGCCCCGGCTAGGACAGGATGAAGCTTTCTTT
>TRBJ2-1|.|.|TRBV18
CASSIITGDGNNEQFF
TGTGCCAGCTCAATTATAACCGGAGACGGGAACAATGAGCAGTTCTTC
>TRBJ1-2|TRBD1|.|TRBV13
CASSIGQGGSNYGYTF
TGTGCCAGCAGCATAGGACAGGGGGGCTCTAACTATGGCTACACCTTC
>TRBJ2-7|TRBD1|.|TRBV27
CASMKLGQGLYEQYF
TGTGCCAGCATGAAGTTGGGACAGGGTCTCTACGAGCAGTACTTC
>TRBJ2-7|.|.|TRBV30
CAWSRYHEQYF
TGTGCCTGGAGTCGGTATCACGAGCAGTACTTC
>TRBJ2-1|TRBD2|.|TRBV5-1
CASSLVPLAGGGNEQFF
TGCGCCAGCAGCTTAGTCCCACTAGCGGGAGGAGGCAATGAGCAGTTCTTC
>TRBJ1-1|TRBD1|.|TRBV2
CASSAYRGYTEAFF
TGTGCCAGCAGTGCTTACAGGGGGTACACTGAAGCTTTCTTT
>TRBJ2-3|TRBD2|.|TRBV2
CASSASGTSTDTQYF
TGTGCCAGCAGTGCTAGCGGGACTAGCACAGATACGCAGTATTTT
>TRBJ2-5|TRBD2|.|TRBV5-6
CASSLGLAYQETQYF
TGTGCCAGCAGCTTGGGACTAGCCTACCAAGAGACCCAGTACTTC
>TRBJ1-2|.|.|TRBV9
CASSADPGANYGYTF
TGTGCCAGCAGCGCTGACCCGGGAGCTAACTATGGCTACACCTTC
>TRBJ1-1|.|.|TRBV5-1
CASSLAFPGGTEAFF
TGCGCCAGCAGCTTGGCGTTTCCCGGGGGCACTGAAGCTTTCTTT
>TRBJ1-5|TRBD1|.|TRBV11-2
CASSLGTGQGAQHF
TGTGCCAGCAGCTTAGGGACAGGCCAAGGGGCCCAGCATTTT
>TRBJ2-1|TRBD2|.|TRBV27
CASSLAGANYNEQFF
TGTGCCAGCAGTTTAGCGGGAGCCAACTACAATGAGCAGTTCTTC
>TRBJ1-4|TRBD1|.|TRBV20-1
CSAHGTGKLFF
TGCAGTGCACACGGGACAGGAAAACTGTTTTTT
>TRBJ1-3|TRBD1|.|TRBV5-1
CASSWDRGQSSGNTIYF
TGCGCCAGCAGCTGGGACAGGGGGCAGTCTTCTGGAAACACCATATATTTT
>TRBJ1-2|.|.|TRBV28
CASSLYTSDGYTF
TGTGCCAGCAGTTTATACACAAGCGATGGCTACACCTTC
>TRBJ1-1|.|.|TRBV30
CAWSALGESNTEAFF
TGTGCCTGGAGTGCCCTAGGCGAGAGTAACACTGAAGCTTTCTTT
>TRBJ1-4|TRBD1|.|TRBV29-1
CSVWVGQGATNEKLFF
TGCAGCGTTTGGGTGGGACAGGGGGCTACTAATGAAAAACTGTTTTTT
>TRBJ2-3|TRBD2|.|TRBV27
CASSLSGLAGGTDTQYF
TGTGCCAGCAGTTTAAGCGGACTAGCGGGGGGCACAGATACGCAGTATTTT
>TRBJ1-1|TRBD1|.|TRBV27
CASSFSGGNTEAFF
TGTGCCAGCAGTTTTTCAGGGGGGAACACTGAAGCTTTCTTT
>TRBJ2-7|TRBD2|.|TRBV30
CAWSGTSGRINEQYF
TGTGCCTGGAGTGGGACTAGCGGGAGAATTAACGAGCAGTACTTC
>TRBJ1-4|TRBD1|.|TRBV4-1
CASSYLDREGEKLFF
TGCGCCAGCAGCTACCTGGACAGGGAGGGTGAAAAACTGTTTTTT
>TRBJ2-5|TRBD1|.|TRBV5-1
CASSQGTGQETQYF
TGCGCCAGCAGCCAAGGGACAGGACAAGAGACCCAGTACTTC
>TRBJ2-2|TRBD1|.|TRBV6-5
CASSWGQANTGELFF
TGTGCCAGCAGTTGGGGACAGGCGAACACCGGGGAGCTGTTTTTT